The 20 T cell receptor beta chains reported below all come from one sample, sequenced in a study of shared clonotypes between healthy human individuals. The repertoire was sequenced with immunoSEQ multiplex PCR; TCRdb's copy has only in-frame clones and lacks some. The sample shows 1.5 million to 2.5 million clones, around 96% of them seen only once. Naive CD8 cells lacked CD45RO, underwent positive selection for CCR7 and left out terminally differentiated effector memory CD45RA+ cells. Sequencing used naive CD8+ T cells sorted from blood. Receptors originate from a man between 18 and 29 years old in good health.

The CDR3 protein is CASSLGSYTDTQYF. The CDR3 nucleotides read TGTGCCAGCAGTTTGGGCAGTTACACAGATACGCAGTATTTT. V is TRBV28 and J is TRBJ2-3; D gene ambiguous. CDR3 size: 14 residues. The germline V gene has CDR1 MDHEN and CDR2 SYDVKM. The germline V and J ends were trimmed by 3 bases and 2 bases, with 9 bases remaining between them.

This clone was seen once. The chain uses TRBV13 and TRBJ1-2; TRBD1 might be the D (5 bases). Germline values: CDR1 PRHDT, CDR2 FYEKMQ (reference sequence). The CDR3 covers 13 residues. V dropped 0 bases and J dropped 5 bases, with 7 bases sitting between them. The CDR3 region has the DNA TGTGCCAGCAGCTTAGGGGGACGGTATGGCTACACCTTC. Its translation is CASSLGGRYGYTF. Drawing the rest from reference TRBV13 and TRBJ1-2, the complete variable domain is AAGVIQSPRHLIKEKRETATLKCYPIPRHDTVYWYQQGPGQDPQFLISFYEKMQSDKGSIPDRFSAQQFSDYHSELNMSSLELGDSALYFCASSLGGRYGYTFGSGTRLTVV.

The J gene is TRBJ2-1, the V gene TRBV27; 13 positions match TRBD2. CDR1 is MNHEY and CDR2 is SMNVEV in the germline V gene (reference sequence). This CDR3 has 15 amino acids. V dropped 4 bases and J dropped 7; count of bases not matched to a gene: 4. CDR3: CASSSGTSGINEQFF. CDR3 bases: TGTGCCAGCAGTTCAGGGACTAGCGGGATTAATGAGCAGTTCTTC.

V and J are TRBV2 and TRBJ2-7, with D perhaps assigned TRBD1 or TRBD2 (5 bases each). From germline, CDR1 is SNHLY and CDR2 FYNNEI. V shed 0 bases and J shed 3 bases, with 12 bases lying between them. The CDR3 runs to 15 residues. CDR3 DNA: TGTGCCAGCAGTGAAGCCGCTGGGGGTATCTACGAGCAGTACTTC. This encodes CASSEAAGGIYEQYF.

This chain joins TRBV30 and TRBJ1-2, with 9 bases fitting TRBD1. CDR3 size: 15 residues. The germline V gene encodes CDR1 GTSNPN and CDR2 SVGIG (reference sequence). The trim removed 2 bases at V and 4 bases at J, leaving 8 bases unmatched. The CDR3 nucleotides read TGTGCCTGGAGTCCCGGGACAGGGCCCTCCTATGGCTACACCTTC. It is translated as CAWSPGTGPSYGYTF. Variable domain in full (rest from reference TRBV30 and TRBJ1-2): SQTIHQWPATLVQPVGSPLSLECTVEGTSNPNLYWYRQAAGRGLQLLFYSVGIGQISSEVPQNLSASRPQDRQFILSSKKLLLSDSGFYLCAWSPGTGPSYGYTFGSGTRLTVV.

V is TRBV29-1 and J is TRBJ2-2; D unresolved. The CDR3 loop spans 13 amino acids. The V and J ends lost 0 bases and 6 bases respectively, with 8 bases between them. From germline, CDR1 is SQVTM and CDR2 ANQGSEA. CDR3 sequence reads: CSVEDVTPGELFF. The CDR3 DNA reads as TGCAGCGTTGAAGATGTGACACCCGGGGAGCTGTTTTTT.

The chain joins TRBV5-4 to TRBJ1-2; a weak D match, TRBD1 (5 bases). The CDR3 spans 15 residues. Germline V gene sequence: CDR1 SGHNT, CDR2 YYREEE (reference sequence). V lost 5 bases, J lost 0 bases, and 14 bases lay in between. The CDR3 DNA sequence: TGTGCCAGCAGTCCTACTAGGGACGCTAACTATGGCTACACCTTC. The encoded protein is CASSPTRDANYGYTF.

V usage is TRBV2 and J usage is TRBJ2-7; possibly TRBD2 for D (5 bases). CDR1 SNHLY and CDR2 FYNNEI come from the germline V gene. V shed 7 bases and J shed 6 bases, with 13 bases lying between them. This CDR3 spans 12 amino acids. Here the CDR3 DNA reads TGTGCCAGCAACTCAAACAGCGGCGAGCAGTACTTC. Translated: CASNSNSGEQYF.

The chain combines TRBV6-1 with TRBJ2-7, with 13 bases lining up with TRBD2. V was clipped by 7 bases and J by 3 bases; unmatched bases: 3. The CDR3 is 14 residues long. The germline V gene encodes CDR1 MNHNS and CDR2 SASEGT. CDR3 nucleotide sequence: TGTGCCAGCACTGGACTAGCGGGAGACTACGAGCAGTACTTC. Protein product: CASTGLAGDYEQYF.

The genes are TRBV5-1 and TRBJ2-3, with 8 bases aligning to TRBD2. Trimming cost V 3 bases and J 2 bases; bases outside gene matches: 5. The germline V gene encodes CDR1 SGHRS and CDR2 YFSETQ. This CDR3 contains 15 residues. Here the CDR3 DNA reads TGCGCCAGCAGCTGGGGACTAGAGGACACAGATACGCAGTATTTT. This gives the protein CASSWGLEDTDTQYF.

This sequence joins TRBV30 and TRBJ2-1; 8 bases line up with TRBD2. V shed 6 bases, J shed 7 bases, and the junction held 11 bases outside the gene matches. The CDR3 length is 14 residues. Germline V CDR1 and CDR2: GTSNPN, SVGIG (reference sequence). As DNA, the CDR3 is TGTGCCTGTCCTCGGGGGGGTTCTGGGAATGAGCAGTTCTTC. Amino acid sequence: CACPRGGSGNEQFF.

CDR3 in DNA: TGCGCCAGCAGCTTGGGAATAAACCAAGAGACCCAGTACTTC. This sequence encodes CASSLGINQETQYF. The chain is built from TRBV5-1 and TRBJ2-5; no clear D gene. The length of the CDR3 is 14 residues. The germline V gene has CDR1 SGHRS and CDR2 YFSETQ. Trimming took off 0 bases at V and 0 bases at J, with 6 bases between the two ends.

V and J are TRBV4-1 and TRBJ2-3; the match to TRBD2 covers 14 bases. The ends lost 1 base at V and 2 bases at J; junction bases unmatched: 5. Germline CDR1 reads MGHRA; CDR2 reads YSYEKL. The CDR3 length is 18 residues. The CDR3 here is CASSQATSGGAFTDTQYF. The DNA of the CDR3 is TGCGCCAGCAGCCAAGCGACTAGCGGGGGGGCATTCACAGATACGCAGTATTTT.

Of note for this clone: Other nucleotide sequences in the sample specify the same CDR3. This chain links TRBV13 with TRBJ2-3; 9 bases are a match to TRBD2. This CDR3 region has 15 residues. Trimming removed 2 bases from V and 1 base from J; junction bases left unmatched: 1. Looked up from germline, CDR1 is PRHDT and CDR2 is FYEKMQ (reference sequence). The CDR3 is CASSLRTSGTDTQYF. CDR3 DNA sequence: TGTGCCAGCAGCTTAAGGACTAGCGGCACAGATACGCAGTATTTT.

This rearrangement joins TRBV27 to TRBJ2-7; D is possibly TRBD1 (5 bases). The CDR3 has 13 amino acids. Trimming took 5 bases from V and 0 from J, leaving 8 bases between them. Per the germline V gene, CDR1 is MNHEY and CDR2 is SMNVEV (reference sequence). The CDR3 bases are TGTGCCAGCAGTAGACAGAGCTCCTACGAGCAGTACTTC. As protein: CASSRQSSYEQYF.

The CDR3 DNA reads as TGTGCCAGCAGCTCGCGACTGGACGGCTTCGGGGGGCAGTACTTC. This gives the protein CASSSRLDGFGGQYF. This sequence joins TRBV7-8 and TRBJ2-7; D perhaps matches TRBD2 (6 bases). Germline V lookup: CDR1 SGHVS, CDR2 FQNEAQ. Trimming cost V 4 bases and J 9 bases, with 22 bases left between them. The CDR3 loop spans 15 amino acids.

The chain joins TRBV30 to TRBJ1-2; 10 nucleotides align to TRBD1. Germline loops: CDR1 GTSNPN, CDR2 SVGIG (reference sequence). J gave up 6 bases and V 3 bases, and 13 bases lay outside the gene matches. The CDR3 is 16 residues long. The CDR3 protein is CAWSLGSEGQGNGYTF. Here the CDR3 DNA reads TGTGCCTGGAGCTTGGGGAGTGAGGGACAGGGGAATGGCTACACCTTC.

V is TRBV11-2 and J is TRBJ2-1; TRBD2 aligns across 8 bases. V dropped 6 bases and J dropped 1; count of bases not matched to a gene: 8. The CDR3 runs 16 residues. Germline CDR1 SGHAT, CDR2 FQNNGV. The CDR3 sequence is CASRGEGGRSYNEQFF. The CDR3, as DNA: TGTGCCAGCAGAGGGGAGGGCGGGAGGTCCTACAATGAGCAGTTCTTC. The whole variable domain, remainder taken from reference TRBV11-2 and TRBJ2-1, is EAGVAQSPRYKIIEKRQSVAFWCNPISGHATLYWYQQILGQGPKLLIQFQNNGVVDDSQLPKDRFSAERLKGVDSTLKIQPAKLEDSAVYLCASRGEGGRSYNEQFFGPGTRLTVL.

CDR3 sequence: CASSLGGGEIYTF. In nucleotides, the CDR3 is TGTGCCAGCAGCTTGGGCGGTGGGGAGATCTACACCTTC. The rearrangement links TRBV5-6 to TRBJ1-2; unclear D gene. Germline CDR1 is SGHDT and CDR2 is YYEEEE. The CDR3 runs 13 residues. V was pared by 0 bases and J by 10 bases, with 13 bases between.

The chain recombines TRBV4-2 with TRBJ1-1; no firm D call. CDR3 length: 12 residues. Per germline, CDR1 LGHNA and CDR2 YNFKEQ. The ends were cut back, 4 bases at V and 4 bases at J, with 7 bases in the middle. Here the CDR3 reads CASSLAFTEAFF. The CDR3 DNA follows: TGTGCCAGCAGCCTTGCATTCACTGAAGCTTTCTTT.